Following are 30 T cell receptor beta chains from one sample sequenced in a study of T cell repertoires in cytomegalovirus infection. Each CDR3 protein is one row after TCRdb ran MiXCR on the reads. The sample records about 490,000 distinct CDR3 sequences, 11% being singletons. Sequences were obtained from PBMCs. The source of these receptors is a human donor in good health (CMV status not recorded). Some clones in this sample may be carry-over from other donors' samples.

This clonotype was recorded at least ten times. J is TRBJ2-1 and V is TRBV7-9; 11 nucleotides agree with TRBD1. CDR3 size: 15 residues. With V trimmed by 3 bases and J by 6 bases, 4 bases remained unmatched. The germline V gene encodes CDR1 SEHNR and CDR2 FQNEAQ (reference sequence). The CDR3 bases are TGTGCCAGCAGCTTTACCGGGACAGGGGGCAATGAGCAGTTCTTC. It codes for CASSFTGTGGNEQFF.

Notes on this clonotype: No conserved phenylalanine or tryptophan is present at the end of the CDR3, so a read error is the likely explanation. V is TRBV28 and J is TRBJ1-1; perhaps TRBD1 as D (6 bases). CDR1 and CDR2 from the germline V gene are MDHEN and SYDVKM. The CDR3 has 16 amino acids. V lost 1 base and J 3 bases, leaving 15 bases between the germline ends. For the CDR3, the DNA is TGTGCCAGCAGTTTATCCCCGGGGGCAGGGGACACTGAAGCTTTCATT. Protein product: CASSLSPGAGDTEAFI.

On this clonotype itself: Since a much larger clone is just one base distant, this may be a read error. The rearrangement links TRBV20-1 to TRBJ1-6, with TRBD1 identical over 7 bases. The CDR3 runs 17 residues. V dropped 0 bases and J dropped 7; count of bases not matched to a gene: 12. CDR1 is DFQATT and CDR2 is SNEGSKA in the germline V gene (reference sequence). CDR3 region: CSARDLTGAPENSPLHF. The CDR3 nucleotides read TGCAGTGCTAGAGATTTAACAGGGGCCCCAGAGAATTCACCCCTCCACTTT.

This clonotype occurred many times. In DNA form, the CDR3 reads TGTGCCAGCAGTGAACTGCCACTCAGCAATCAGCCCCAGCATTTT. Its translation is CASSELPLSNQPQHF. This chain joins TRBV6-1 and TRBJ1-5, with D unresolved. The germline gives CDR1 MNHNS, CDR2 SASEGT. The V end lost 2 bases, the J end lost 1 base, and 9 bases lay between the germline ends. The CDR3 has 15 amino acids.

This clonotype occurred many times. The chain employs TRBV7-2 and TRBJ1-1, with D possibly being TRBD1 (6 bases). V lost 3 bases and J lost 2, with 19 bases in between. This CDR3 is built from 17 residues. Per the germline V gene, CDR1 is SGHTA and CDR2 is FQGNSA. CDR3 DNA: TGTGCCAGCAGCTTTAAACCCCCCGGGGGCCCAAACACTGAAGCTTTCTTT. Encoded protein: CASSFKPPGGPNTEAFF.

This clonotype was seen ten or more times. The V call is TRBV7-9, the J call TRBJ2-3; 11 bases fit TRBD1. V trimming: 4 bases; J trimming: 6 bases; junction bases outside the gene matches: 6. CDR1 is SEHNR and CDR2 is FQNEAQ in the germline V gene (reference sequence). This CDR3 is 15 amino acids long. CDR3 region: CASSYLDRGRDTQYF. The CDR3 bases are TGTGCCAGCAGCTACTTGGACAGGGGGCGGGATACGCAGTATTTT.

This clonotype was counted only a few times. This chain links TRBV18 with TRBJ1-1; D call uncertain. The CDR3 extends over 16 amino acids. The V gene's germline CDR1 is KGHSH and CDR2 LQKENI. V lost 0 bases and J 5 bases, leaving 16 bases between the germline ends. The CDR3 DNA reads TGTGCCAGCTCACCACCTGGGAAGGGTGGAAGAACTGAAGCTTTCTTT. Translated, it gives CASSPPGKGGRTEAFF.

At least ten counts were recorded for this clonotype. This chain joins TRBV7-9 and TRBJ1-2, with 7 bases aligning to TRBD1. With 5 bases clipped from V and 5 bases from J, the junction kept 5 bases outside the gene matches. This CDR3 has 13 amino acids. Looked up from germline, CDR1 is SEHNR and CDR2 is FQNEAQ (reference sequence). The CDR3 region has the DNA TGTGCCAGCAGCCGGGACAGTGTGTATGGCTACACCTTC. The encoded protein is CASSRDSVYGYTF. Combining the CDR3 with reference TRBV7-9 and TRBJ1-2 gives the whole variable domain DTGVSQNPRHKITKRGQNVTFRCDPISEHNRLYWYRQTLGQGPEFLTYFQNEAQLEKSRLLSDRFSAERPKGSFSTLEIQRTEQGDSAMYLCASSRDSVYGYTFGSGTRLTVV.

V gene TRBV14 combines with J gene TRBJ2-7, with a tentative D call TRBD2 (7 bases). The V gene lost 4 bases and the J gene lost 5 bases, with 18 bases spanning the gap. Germline CDR1 SGHDN, CDR2 FVKESK. The CDR3 totals 15 residues. The CDR3 nucleotides are TGTGCCAGCAGCCCTTACCGGGGGGCCGGCAACGAGCAGTACTTC. Translation: CASSPYRGAGNEQYF.

This clonotype was seen more than once but under ten times. The rearrangement uses TRBV9 and TRBJ2-3; D is perhaps TRBD2 (7 bases). The V gene lost 2 bases and the J gene lost 0 bases, with 13 bases spanning the gap. Looked up from germline, CDR1 is SGDLS and CDR2 is YYNGEE. The CDR3 consists of 16 residues. The CDR3 nucleotides read TGTGCCAGCAGCGTCGGCGGGGGCCCGAGCACAGATACGCAGTATTTT. Its protein is CASSVGGGPSTDTQYF.

A note on this clonotype: This may come from a read error, since a much larger clone is one base off. The chain is built from TRBV27 and TRBJ2-5; D perhaps matches TRBD1 (6 bases). The CDR3 contains 14 residues. Germline CDR1 and CDR2: MNHEY and SMNVEV (reference sequence). CDR3 in amino acids: CAGSFYRAGETQYF. The CDR3 DNA reads TGTGCCGGCAGCTTCTACAGGGCCGGAGAGACCCAGTACTTC.

V usage is TRBV4-1 and J usage is TRBJ2-3; 14 bases align to TRBD2. The CDR3 loop spans 16 amino acids. CDR1 is MGHRA and CDR2 is YSYEKL in the germline V gene. With V trimmed by 1 base and J by 3 bases, 0 bases remained unmatched. The DNA for the CDR3 is TGCGCCAGCAGCCAAGGACTAGCGGGGGGGACAGATACGCAGTATTTT. This gives the protein CASSQGLAGGTDTQYF.

Many counts were recorded for this clonotype. The chain uses TRBV5-1 and TRBJ2-1; 11 bases line up with TRBD2. The CDR3 runs to 15 residues. After removal of 5 bases from V and 7 bases from J, the junction contained 8 bases not matched to a gene. Germline-derived CDR1 and CDR2 are SGHRS and YFSETQ. The DNA of the CDR3 is TGCGCCAGCAGTTTTAGCGGGAGGGATGGGAATGAGCAGTTCTTC. As protein: CASSFSGRDGNEQFF.

This clonotype was counted a few times. The chain has TRBV27 and TRBJ2-5, with D perhaps given as TRBD1 or TRBD2 (5 bases each). Germline V gene sequence: CDR1 MNHEY, CDR2 SMNVEV (reference sequence). The CDR3 length is 13 residues. With 9 bases removed from V and 5 bases from J, the gap between germline ends came to 16 bases. Written as DNA, the CDR3 is TGTGCCAGTACCCGGGGCAGCCTGGAGACCCAGTACTTC. Its protein is CASTRGSLETQYF.

This clonotype appeared many times. The V call is TRBV6-5, the J call TRBJ2-3; TRBD1 matches at 11 bases. Germline V CDR1 and CDR2: MNHEY, SVGAGI. There are 17 residues in the CDR3. V shed 6 bases, J shed 2 bases, and the junction held 10 bases outside the gene matches. This CDR3 reads CASRLAGTGGPTDTQYF. The CDR3 DNA reads as TGTGCCAGCAGATTGGCCGGGACAGGGGGACCCACAGATACGCAGTATTTT.

In its sample, this clonotype was seen many times. The chain has TRBV14 and TRBJ2-1, with D possibly called TRBD1 or TRBD2 (6 bases each). The germline gives CDR1 SGHDN, CDR2 FVKESK. CDR3 size: 16 residues. The germline V and J ends were trimmed by 5 bases and 0 bases, with 14 bases remaining between them. CDR3 coding DNA: TGTGCCAGCAGCAAGAGGGGGGCCAGCTCCTACAATGAGCAGTTCTTC. Encoded protein: CASSKRGASSYNEQFF. Full variable domain (missing parts from reference TRBV14 and TRBJ2-1): EAGVTQFPSHSVIEKGQTVTLRCDPISGHDNLYWYRRVMGKEIKFLLHFVKESKQDESGMPNNRFLAERTGGTYSTLKVQPAELEDSGVYFCASSKRGASSYNEQFFGPGTRLTVL.

This clonotype was seen ten or more times. The gene calls are TRBV28 and TRBJ2-7; D may be TRBD1 or TRBD2 (5 bases each). Germline lookup yields CDR1 MDHEN and CDR2 SYDVKM. V was shortened by 4 bases and J by 6 bases, with 19 bases between the two germline ends. The CDR3 runs to 15 residues. Here the CDR3 DNA reads TGTGCCAGCAGTTCCCGAGGGGCTCTCTATAGCGAGCAGTACTTC. It specifies CASSSRGALYSEQYF.

The chain is built from TRBV6-5 and TRBJ2-7, with D tentatively TRBD1 (6 bases). The CDR3 has 12 residues. The V gene's germline CDR1 is MNHEY and CDR2 SVGAGI. Trimming took off 8 bases at V and 3 bases at J, with 11 bases between the two ends. The CDR3 loop is CASRPRGYEQYF. As DNA, the CDR3 is TGTGCCAGCCGGCCCAGGGGCTACGAGCAGTACTTC.

This clonotype was seen many times. The CDR3 spells CASSYQMTGQETQYF. In DNA, the CDR3 is TGTGCCAGCAGTTACCAGATGACAGGCCAAGAGACCCAGTACTTC. The chain joins TRBV6-5 to TRBJ2-5; possible D gene TRBD1, 6 bases. Germline CDR1 is MNHEY and CDR2 is SVGAGI. The CDR3 covers 15 residues. V lost 2 bases to trimming and J lost 1 base, with 11 bases between them.

This clonotype was observed at least ten times. The J gene is TRBJ1-6, the V gene TRBV7-3; D gene ambiguous. Germline V gene sequence: CDR1 SGHTA, CDR2 FQGTGA. Trimming stripped 1 base from V and 5 bases from J, with 9 bases between. The CDR3 consists of 15 residues. CDR3 amino acids: CASSLNAGDNSPLHF. CDR3 nucleotide sequence: TGTGCCAGCAGCTTAAATGCTGGGGATAATTCACCCCTCCACTTT.

This chain connects TRBV27 to TRBJ2-7; TRBD2 matches 8 bases. The CDR3 covers 15 residues. Germline CDR1 and CDR2: MNHEY and SMNVEV (reference sequence). With 2 bases clipped from V and 5 bases from J, the junction kept 8 bases outside the gene matches. The chain's CDR3 is CASSLRGSGNHEQYF. The CDR3 nucleotides read TGTGCCAGCAGTTTAAGGGGTAGCGGGAACCACGAGCAGTACTTC.

This clonotype has a count of ten or more. V usage is TRBV6-1 and J usage is TRBJ1-1, with unresolved D. Trimming cost V 4 bases and J 3 bases, with 12 bases left between them. Germline V CDR1 and CDR2: MNHNS, SASEGT. The CDR3 extends over 14 amino acids. CDR3 DNA: TGTGCCAGCAGTGTAACACCCAAGGACACTGAAGCTTTCTTT. Residues: CASSVTPKDTEAFF.

This clonotype was counted many times. The chain combines TRBV19 with TRBJ1-1; 12 nucleotides align to TRBD1. Per the germline V gene, CDR1 is LNHDA and CDR2 is SQIVND (reference sequence). V was clipped by 10 bases and J by 5 bases; unmatched bases: 8. The CDR3 consists of 14 residues. The CDR3 DNA follows: TGTGCCACCTCGGGACAGGGGGCGGGAACTGAAGCTTTCTTT. Protein: CATSGQGAGTEAFF.

This clonotype appeared many times. This chain connects TRBV7-2 to TRBJ2-1; no definite D call. Trimming cost V 3 bases and J 3 bases, with 6 bases left between them. This CDR3 has 13 amino acids. CDR1 is SGHTA, CDR2 FQGNSA, per germline. In nucleotides, the CDR3 is TGTGCCAGCAGCTTTTACAGCTACAATGAGCAGTTCTTC. It encodes CASSFYSYNEQFF.

There are many counts of this clonotype. The genes are TRBV11-2 and TRBJ2-7; 7 bases align to TRBD1. The J segment lost 4 bases and the V segment lost 4 bases, leaving 16 bases of the junction unmatched. Germline CDR1 is SGHAT and CDR2 is FQNNGV. CDR3 length: 17 residues. Written as DNA, the CDR3 is TGTGCCAGCAGCTCGCTTTCCACAGGGGCGGATTGGTACGAGCAGTACTTC. Its protein product is CASSSLSTGADWYEQYF.

This clonotype was seen many times. The CDR3 DNA reads TGTGCCAGCAGCCAAGGGGCAATGTTAGGGACTAATGAAAAACTGTTTTTT. It is translated as CASSQGAMLGTNEKLFF. J is TRBJ1-4 and V is TRBV12-3 or TRBV12-4; possible D gene TRBD1, 5 bases. V was clipped by 6 bases and J by 2 bases, with 19 bases between them. The CDR3 is 17 amino acids.

This clonotype was seen at least ten times. The chain carries TRBV7-9 and TRBJ2-1; 8 bases are shared with TRBD2. The CDR3 is 13 amino acids. Germline values: CDR1 SEHNR, CDR2 FQNEAQ (reference sequence). Trimming removed 5 bases from V and 6 bases from J; junction bases left unmatched: 3. The CDR3 sequence is CASSTREGNEQFF. The CDR3 region has the DNA TGTGCCAGCAGCACTCGGGAGGGCAATGAGCAGTTCTTC.

This clonotype was observed a handful of times. V gene TRBV14 combines with J gene TRBJ2-4; weak D call: TRBD2 (6 bases). In germline, CDR1 is SGHDN, CDR2 FVKESK. This CDR3 is built from 15 residues. The germline V and J ends were trimmed by 0 bases and 3 bases, with 9 bases remaining between them. CDR3 DNA sequence: TGTGCCAGCAGCCAAGATCTCGGGGGCAAAAACATTCAGTACTTC. Translated, it gives CASSQDLGGKNIQYF.

The V call is TRBV20-1, the J call TRBJ1-3; D perhaps matches TRBD1 (6 bases). Germline V gene lookup returns CDR1 DFQATT and CDR2 SNEGSKA (reference sequence). Trimming removed 3 bases at V and 3 bases at J, with 12 bases between. This CDR3 has 14 amino acids. CDR3 nucleotides: TGCAGTGCTAGTCCGGGGGCGAATGGAAACACCATATATTTT. Translating it yields CSASPGANGNTIYF.

The chain joins TRBV20-1 to TRBJ2-2; D gene uncertain. This CDR3 is 14 amino acids long. The germline V gene encodes CDR1 DFQATT and CDR2 SNEGSKA (reference sequence). The V gene lost 2 bases and the J gene lost 2 bases, with 9 bases spanning the gap. This chain's CDR3 is CSARKMGNTGELFF. CDR3 bases: TGCAGTGCTAGAAAGATGGGCAACACCGGGGAGCTGTTTTTT.